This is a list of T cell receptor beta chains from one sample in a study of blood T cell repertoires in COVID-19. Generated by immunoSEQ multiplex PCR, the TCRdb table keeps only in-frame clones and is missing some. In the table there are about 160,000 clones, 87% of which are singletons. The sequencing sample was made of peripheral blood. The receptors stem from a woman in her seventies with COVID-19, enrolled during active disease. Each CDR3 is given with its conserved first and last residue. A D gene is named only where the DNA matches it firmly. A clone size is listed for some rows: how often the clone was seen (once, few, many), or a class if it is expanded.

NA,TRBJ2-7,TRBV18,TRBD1,CASSLGQGAYEQYF,TGTGCCAGCTCACTCGGACAGGGGGCCTACGAGCAGTACTTC
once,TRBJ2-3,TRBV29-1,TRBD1,CSVEETGGDTQYF,TGCAGCGTTGAAGAGACAGGGGGAGATACGCAGTATTTT
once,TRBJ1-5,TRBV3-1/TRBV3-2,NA,CASSRTASNQPQHF,TGTGCCAGCAGCCGGACAGCGAGCAATCAGCCCCAGCATTTT
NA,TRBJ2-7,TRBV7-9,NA,CASSSTGYEQYF,TGTGCCAGCAGCTCTACGGGGTACGAGCAGTACTTC
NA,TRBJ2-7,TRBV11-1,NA,CASSQDSYEQYF,TGTGCCAGCAGCCAGGACTCCTACGAGCAGTACTTC
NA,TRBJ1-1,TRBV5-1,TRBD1,CASSSPPGTGGAYLNTEAFF,TGCGCCAGCAGCTCACCACCCGGGACAGGGGGCGCTTATTTGAACACTGAAGCTTTCTTT
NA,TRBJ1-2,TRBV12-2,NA,CASRLEWTGYYGYTF,TGTGCAAGTCGCTTAGAATGGACAGGGTACTATGGCTACACCTTC
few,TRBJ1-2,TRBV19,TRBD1,CASSIARQRGPGQGMHGYTF,TGTGCCAGTAGTATCGCCCGGCAGAGAGGTCCGGGACAGGGGATGCATGGCTACACCTTC
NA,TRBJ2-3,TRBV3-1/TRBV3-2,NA,CASRQMDTQYF,TGTGCCAGCAGACAGATGGATACGCAGTATTTT
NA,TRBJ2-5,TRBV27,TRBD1,CASRLTGEGPKTQYF,TGTGCCAGCAGATTGACAGGGGAAGGACCCAAGACCCAGTACTTC
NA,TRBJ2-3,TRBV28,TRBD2,CASSLTSGYTDTQYF,TGTGCCAGCAGTTTGACTAGCGGATACACAGATACGCAGTATTTT
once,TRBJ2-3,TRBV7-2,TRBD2,CASSFSGGRTDTQYF,TGTGCCAGCAGCTTTAGCGGGGGTAGAACAGATACGCAGTATTTT
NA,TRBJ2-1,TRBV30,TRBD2,CAWSVWHGLAGFSDEQFF,TGTGCCTGGAGTGTTTGGCACGGACTAGCGGGGTTTTCCGATGAGCAGTTCTTC
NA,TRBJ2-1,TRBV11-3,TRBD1,CASSTTPGQGARNEQFF,TGTGCCAGCAGCACCACCCCGGGACAGGGGGCCAGAAATGAGCAGTTCTTC
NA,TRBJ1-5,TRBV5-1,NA,CASSLGSAGGNQPQHF,TGCGCCAGCAGCTTGGGATCAGCAGGAGGGAATCAGCCCCAGCATTTT